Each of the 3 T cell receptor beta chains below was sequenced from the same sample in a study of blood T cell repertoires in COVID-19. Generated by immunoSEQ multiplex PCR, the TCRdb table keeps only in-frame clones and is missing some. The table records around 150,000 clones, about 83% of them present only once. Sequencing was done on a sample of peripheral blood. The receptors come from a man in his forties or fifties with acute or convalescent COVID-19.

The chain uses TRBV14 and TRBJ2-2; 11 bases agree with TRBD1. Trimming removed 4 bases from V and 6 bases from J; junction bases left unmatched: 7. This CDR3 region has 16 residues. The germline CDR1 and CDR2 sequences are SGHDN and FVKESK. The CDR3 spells CASSPPGQGVAGELFF. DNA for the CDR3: TGTGCCAGCAGCCCCCCGGGACAGGGGGTCGCCGGGGAGCTGTTTTTT.

CDR3 bases: TGTGCCAGCATTGTACTACAGGGACAAGGTGATGGCTACACCTTC. It translates to CASIVLQGQGDGYTF. The chain is built from TRBV2 and TRBJ1-2, with D possibly being TRBD1 (6 bases). CDR1 is SNHLY, CDR2 FYNNEI, per germline. The CDR3 contains 15 residues. Trimming left V 7 bases short and J 6 bases short, with 21 bases between.

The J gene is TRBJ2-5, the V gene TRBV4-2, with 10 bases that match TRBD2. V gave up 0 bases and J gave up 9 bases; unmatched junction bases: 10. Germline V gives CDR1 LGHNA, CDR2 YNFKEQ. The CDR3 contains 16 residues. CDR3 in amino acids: CASSQESGLAAQAQYF. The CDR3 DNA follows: TGTGCCAGCAGCCAAGAATCAGGACTAGCGGCCCAGGCCCAGTACTTC.